Presented here are 13 T cell receptor beta chains from one specimen sequenced in a study of T cells after yellow fever vaccination. TCRdb passed the 5' RACE reads through MiXCR, listing each CDR3 protein once. Seen here are about 630,000 distinct CDR3 sequences, 10% to 15% observed once, and the top ten hold 15%. Specimen: PBMCs, collected on the day of the yellow fever booster vaccination. The source of these receptors is a man aged 25 to 45 who received the YFV17D yellow fever vaccine.

A few counts support this clonotype. This CDR3 is CASYRGTSGSGETQYF. The DNA of the CDR3 is TGTGCCAGCTACAGGGGGACTAGCGGGAGCGGTGAGACCCAGTACTTC. The genes are TRBV2 and TRBJ2-5, with 14 positions matching TRBD2. Germline assignment: CDR1 SNHLY and CDR2 FYNNEI. The CDR3 totals 16 residues. The junction had 10 bases not matched to a gene; V was cut back by 8 bases and J by 5 bases.

The table lists this clonotype with a few counts. This chain connects TRBV12-3 or TRBV12-4 to TRBJ1-5, with 9 bases identical to TRBD1. V was clipped by 6 bases and J by 4 bases; unmatched bases: 4. The CDR3 length is 14 residues. This CDR3 reads CASRRTGANQPQHF. CDR3 in DNA: TGTGCCAGCAGGCGGACAGGGGCAAATCAGCCCCAGCATTTT.

The rearrangement links TRBV11-2 to TRBJ2-1, with 8 positions matching TRBD1. Per germline, CDR1 SGHAT and CDR2 FQNNGV. The CDR3 sequence is 15 residues long. The V segment lost 6 bases and the J segment 0 bases; nucleotides outside the gene matches: 4. Written as DNA, the CDR3 is TGTGCCAGCAGTAAAGACAGGGGCTCCTACAATGAGCAGTTCTTC. Its protein is CASSKDRGSYNEQFF.

V is TRBV5-6 and J is TRBJ1-2, with 7 bases that match TRBD1. Germline V lookup: CDR1 SGHDT, CDR2 YYEEEE. The V segment lost 4 bases and the J segment 4 bases; nucleotides outside the gene matches: 10. The CDR3 is made up of 15 amino acids. The CDR3 nucleotides read TGTGCCAGCAGCCTACGGACAGGAGTGACCTATGGCTACACCTTC. Translated, it gives CASSLRTGVTYGYTF.

The J gene is TRBJ2-1, the V gene TRBV6-5; a weak D match, TRBD2 (5 bases). V dropped 2 bases and J dropped 4 bases, with 6 bases sitting between them. There are 13 residues in the CDR3. CDR1 and CDR2 from the germline V gene are MNHEY and SVGAGI. The DNA for the CDR3 is TGTGCCAGCAGTTACGAGCGGTACAATGAGCAGTTCTTC. The encoded protein is CASSYERYNEQFF.

The chain has TRBV6-5 and TRBJ2-1; D might be TRBD1 or TRBD2, each matching 5 bases. V was pared by 2 bases and J by 14 bases, with 10 bases between. The CDR3 loop spans 11 amino acids. Germline CDR1 is MNHEY and CDR2 is SVGAGI. CDR3 residues: CASSYGGVEFF. The CDR3 DNA follows: TGTGCCAGCAGTTACGGGGGAGTGGAGTTCTTC.

V and J are TRBV28 and TRBJ1-5; D is possibly TRBD1 (6 bases). The CDR3 loop spans 15 amino acids. Germline values: CDR1 MDHEN, CDR2 SYDVKM. The V end lost 5 bases, the J end lost 4 bases, and 15 bases lay between the germline ends. CDR3 DNA: TGTGCCAGCAGTCCTCGGACAGCCCTTAATCAGCCCCAGCATTTT. It is translated as CASSPRTALNQPQHF.

This clonotype was seen more than once but under ten times. V is TRBV16 and J is TRBJ1-6; D perhaps matches TRBD1 (5 bases). The germline V gene encodes CDR1 KGHSY and CDR2 FQNENV. CDR3 length: 15 residues. V lost 4 bases, J lost 7 bases, and 14 bases lay in between. The CDR3 DNA follows: TGTGCCAGCAGCCCTCCTCGACAGTTCAATTCACCCCTCCACTTT. Translation gives CASSPPRQFNSPLHF.

This rearrangement joins TRBV25-1 to TRBJ2-5; the D gene could be TRBD1 or TRBD2 (5 bases each). The CDR3 is 12 amino acids. Germline V gene data show CDR1 as MGHDK and CDR2 as SYGVNS. Trimming took 5 bases from V and 7 from J, leaving 11 bases between them. CDR3 DNA: TGTGCCAGCAGTTGGGGTGGGGGGACCCAGTACTTC. It codes for CASSWGGGTQYF.

This chain links TRBV20-1 with TRBJ2-1, with TRBD2 identical over 7 bases. V was clipped by 3 bases and J by 2 bases; unmatched bases: 7. The CDR3 has 15 amino acids. From germline, CDR1 is DFQATT and CDR2 SNEGSKA (reference sequence). The CDR3: CSARPASGTYNEQFF. The CDR3 nucleotides are TGCAGTGCTAGGCCGGCTAGCGGAACCTACAATGAGCAGTTCTTC.

This sequence joins TRBV5-6 and TRBJ2-5; D is perhaps TRBD1 (6 bases). Trimming removed 2 bases at V and 6 bases at J, with 11 bases between. This CDR3 is 13 amino acids long. Per the germline V gene, CDR1 is SGHDT and CDR2 is YYEEEE. As DNA, the CDR3 is TGTGCCAGCAGCTTAACAGGGATGAAGACCCAGTACTTC. Translated, it gives CASSLTGMKTQYF.

The CDR3 sequence: CASSLRDRGSHEQYF. The CDR3 coding sequence is TGTGCCAGCAGCCTCCGGGACAGAGGCTCTCACGAGCAGTACTTC. V gene TRBV5-6 combines with J gene TRBJ2-7, with 7 positions matching TRBD1. The CDR3 sequence is 15 residues long. Germline CDR1 SGHDT, CDR2 YYEEEE. Trimming removed 4 bases from V and 5 bases from J; junction bases left unmatched: 12.

This clonotype has more than one count but fewer than ten. The chain couples TRBV29-1 to TRBJ2-1; 9 bases fit TRBD2. Germline assignment: CDR1 SQVTM and CDR2 ANQGSEA. There are 15 residues in the CDR3. V was clipped by 1 base and J by 4 bases; unmatched bases: 5. In DNA, the CDR3 is TGCAGCGTTGAAGCCCCACTAGCGGGTTACAATGAGCAGTTCTTC. Amino acids: CSVEAPLAGYNEQFF.